These T cell receptor beta chains were read from a single sample in a study of blood T cell repertoires in COVID-19. Clones were read by immunoSEQ multiplex PCR, and TCRdb kept only the in-frame ones, dropping some. Of about 350,000 clones in the sample, approximately 90% are singletons; the top ten hold roughly 4%. The sequenced sample consisted of peripheral blood. The receptors shown here come from a woman between 55 and 75 years old with COVID-19, enrolled during active disease. Each CDR3 is given with its conserved first and last residue. D genes are given only for firm matches. Part of the rows lack a size; the others show once, few, many or a class for expanded clones.

J	size	D	V	DNA	CDR3
TRBJ1-2	once	TRBD1	TRBV11-2	TGTGCCAGCAGCTTCGGACAGGGTCATGGCTACACCTTC	CASSFGQGHGYTF
TRBJ2-7	-	-	TRBV6-6	TGTGCCTCCAAGGAGGGGACCTACGAGCAGTACTTC	CASKEGTYEQYF
TRBJ1-2	-	TRBD1	TRBV19	TGTGCCAGTAGTGGACAGGGACGAGACGGCTACACCTTC	CASSGQGRDGYTF
TRBJ2-3	-	-	TRBV30	TGTGCCTGGAGTAAGGGGCGCACAGATACGCAGTATTTT	CAWSKGRTDTQYF
TRBJ1-4	-	TRBD1	TRBV7-9	TGTGCCAGCAGCACCCAGGGGGCGACTAATGAAAAACTGTTTTTT	CASSTQGATNEKLFF
TRBJ1-1	-	-	TRBV5-1	TGCGCCAGCAGCTCCAGGGGAGAGGGCCAGGCTTTCTTT	CASSSRGEGQAFF
TRBJ1-4	-	-	TRBV4-2	TGTGCCAGCAGCCAAAGATTAGACAGACCGAATGAAAAACTGTTTTTT	CASSQRLDRPNEKLFF
TRBJ1-2	-	-	TRBV6-2/TRBV6-3	TGTGCCAGCAGTTACCCGAACCTACAGGGTAGCCCCTATGGCTACACCTTC	CASSYPNLQGSPYGYTF
TRBJ2-7	-	-	TRBV7-9	TGTGCCAGCAGCTGGGGCCACGAGCAGTACTTC	CASSWGHEQYF
TRBJ1-2	-	TRBD1	TRBV9	TGTGCCAGCAGCGTGGGGACAGGCAACTATGGCTACACCTTC	CASSVGTGNYGYTF
TRBJ2-1	-	-	TRBV7-8	TGTGCCAGCAGCTTAGCGGTCGCGGGGAGATACAATGAGCAGTTCTTC	CASSLAVAGRYNEQFF
TRBJ2-3	-	TRBD2	TRBV5-1	TGCGCCAGCAGCTTGGAAGGTGGACTAGTCGTGGATACGCAGTATTTT	CASSLEGGLVVDTQYF
TRBJ2-7	-	TRBD1	TRBV6-5	TGTGCCAGCAGTTCTACGACAGGGGGCAAGCAGTACTTC	CASSSTTGGKQYF
TRBJ1-2	-	-	TRBV5-6	TGTGCCAGCAGCTTAGTGACAGGAAGAGGGGTTGGAGGCTACACCTTC	CASSLVTGRGVGGYTF
TRBJ2-7	-	-	TRBV7-2	TGTGCCAGCAGCCCCGGGAGAATCTACGAGCAGTACTTC	CASSPGRIYEQYF
TRBJ1-3	once	-	TRBV18	TGTGCCAGCTCACCAGCAGCTGGAAACACCATATATTTT	CASSPAAGNTIYF
TRBJ2-7	-	TRBD1	TRBV15	TGTGCCACCAGCAGAGGACAGGGACCCTACGAGCAGTACTTC	CATSRGQGPYEQYF
TRBJ1-2	-	-	TRBV2	TGTGCCAGCAGACAAACAGGCCTAAACTATGGCTACACCTTC	CASRQTGLNYGYTF
TRBJ1-2	few	TRBD1	TRBV28	TGTGCCAGCAGTGGACAGGGGGCGATCACTAACTATGGCTACACCTTC	CASSGQGAITNYGYTF
TRBJ1-2	-	-	TRBV2	TGTGCCAGCAGCTATGCGGGTGGCTACACCTTC	CASSYAGGYTF